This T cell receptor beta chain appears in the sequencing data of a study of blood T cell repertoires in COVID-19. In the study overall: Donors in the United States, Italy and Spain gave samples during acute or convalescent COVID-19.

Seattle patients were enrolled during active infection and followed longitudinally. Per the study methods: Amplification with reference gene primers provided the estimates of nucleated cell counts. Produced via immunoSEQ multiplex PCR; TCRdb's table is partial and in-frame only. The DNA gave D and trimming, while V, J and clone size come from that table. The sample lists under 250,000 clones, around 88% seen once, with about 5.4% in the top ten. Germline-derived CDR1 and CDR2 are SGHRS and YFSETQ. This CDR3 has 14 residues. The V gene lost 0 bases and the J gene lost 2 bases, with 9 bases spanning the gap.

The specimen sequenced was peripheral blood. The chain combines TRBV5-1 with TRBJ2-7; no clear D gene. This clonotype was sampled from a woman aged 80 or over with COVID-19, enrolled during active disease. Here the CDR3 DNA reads TGCGCCAGCAGCTTGGTTGTCGGTCCCTACGAGCAGTACTTC. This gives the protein CASSLVVGPYEQYF.